The entry that follows covers one T cell receptor beta chain sequence. Germline V gives CDR1 SGHNT, CDR2 YYREEE (reference sequence). V was cut by 3 bases and J by 5 bases, with 14 bases left in between. CDR3 size: 14 residues. These data originate in a study of cytomegalovirus exposure and HLA in healthy donors. Generated by immunoSEQ multiplex PCR, the TCRdb table keeps only in-frame clones and is missing some. The sample lists under 250,000 clones, around four fifths occurring once. The sample was PBMCs. This sequence was found in a woman between 18 and 30 years old in good health and CMV-seronegative. J is TRBJ2-5 and V is TRBV5-4; D tentatively reads TRBD1 or TRBD2 (6 bases each). The CDR3 coding sequence is TGTGCCAGCAGCTCCCTAGGAGGGGGGGAGACCCAGTACTTC. Translation: CASSSLGGGETQYF.